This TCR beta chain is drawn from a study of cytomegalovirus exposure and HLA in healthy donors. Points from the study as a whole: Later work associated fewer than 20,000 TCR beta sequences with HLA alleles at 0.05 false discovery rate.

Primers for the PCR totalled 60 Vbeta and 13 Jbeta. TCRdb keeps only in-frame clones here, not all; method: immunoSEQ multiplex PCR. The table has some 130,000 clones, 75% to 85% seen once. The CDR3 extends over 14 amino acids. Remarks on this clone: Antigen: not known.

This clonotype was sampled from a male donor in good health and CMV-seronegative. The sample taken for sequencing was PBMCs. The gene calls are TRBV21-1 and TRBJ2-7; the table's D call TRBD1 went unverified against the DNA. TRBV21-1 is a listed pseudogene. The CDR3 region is CASSKARQGYEQYF. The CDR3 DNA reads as TGTGCCAGCAGCAAGGCCCGACAGGGATACGAGCAGTACTTC.